This T cell receptor (beta chain) was profiled in a study of blood T cell repertoires in COVID-19. Study summary: The study drew acute and convalescent COVID-19 samples from the United States, Italy and Spain. Nucleic acid was either cDNA or gDNA, and it came from T cells, B-cell-depleted T cells, or PBMCs.

The germline V gene has CDR1 MNHEY and CDR2 SVGAGI. V lost 5 bases and J lost 10, with 17 bases in between. The length of the CDR3 is 13 residues. Under the authors' procedure: For nucleated cells, counts were estimated from reference gene primer amplification. Libraries were prepared by immunoSEQ multiplex PCR; TCRdb keeps only in-frame clonotypes and omits some of them. The D gene and trimming were derived from the DNA, and the V and J assignments and clone size from that table. Of some 150,000 clones in the sample, approximately 80% are singletons; the top ten hold more than 1.5%. The sample was peripheral blood. This TCR derives from a human donor in a cohort sampled during active COVID-19. The rearrangement links TRBV6-5 to TRBJ1-2; a possible D gene is TRBD1 (6 bases). The CDR3 region is CASSITTGGPYTF. DNA of the CDR3: TGTGCCAGCAGTATTACCACGGGGGGGCCCTACACCTTC.